These 2 T cell receptor beta chains were all obtained from the same sample, sequenced in a study of beta chain features in type 1 diabetes. As every portion of the isolated RNA was reverse transcribed, the sequencing read expressed TCRB transcripts. The protocol was immunoSEQ multiplex PCR, while the TCRdb copy is restricted to in-frame clones and leaves out a portion. The repertoire holds almost 350,000 clones, over 7% seen once, with about 1% in the top ten. Their recognized antigens are unknown. Findings of the study overall: Moderately but significantly shorter TCRB CDR3s were found in Type 1 diabetes patients in all four CD4+ subsets.

Material: central memory CD4+ T cells from blood. The receptors derive from a man aged 30 to 45 with type 1 diabetes.

The CDR3 DNA reads as TGTGCCATCAGTGAGTCCAGCGGGATGAACACTGAAGCTTTCTTT. Its translation: CAISESSGMNTEAFF. V gene TRBV10-3 combines with J gene TRBJ1-1; no firm D call. The CDR3 extends over 15 amino acids. The germline V and J ends were trimmed by 0 bases and 0 bases, with 8 bases remaining between them. Germline CDR1 ENHRY, CDR2 SYGVKD.

In this sample, this clone turned up a few times. This sample includes further DNA sequences coding for the same CDR3. The chain is built from TRBV5-1 and TRBJ2-3; D perhaps matches TRBD1 (6 bases). The germline gives CDR1 SGHRS, CDR2 YFSETQ. The CDR3 is made up of 15 amino acids. Trimming stripped 0 bases from V and 2 bases from J, with 10 bases between. The CDR3 DNA sequence: TGCGCCAGCAGCTTGGGAACAGGGAACACAGATACGCAGTATTTT. It encodes CASSLGTGNTDTQYF.